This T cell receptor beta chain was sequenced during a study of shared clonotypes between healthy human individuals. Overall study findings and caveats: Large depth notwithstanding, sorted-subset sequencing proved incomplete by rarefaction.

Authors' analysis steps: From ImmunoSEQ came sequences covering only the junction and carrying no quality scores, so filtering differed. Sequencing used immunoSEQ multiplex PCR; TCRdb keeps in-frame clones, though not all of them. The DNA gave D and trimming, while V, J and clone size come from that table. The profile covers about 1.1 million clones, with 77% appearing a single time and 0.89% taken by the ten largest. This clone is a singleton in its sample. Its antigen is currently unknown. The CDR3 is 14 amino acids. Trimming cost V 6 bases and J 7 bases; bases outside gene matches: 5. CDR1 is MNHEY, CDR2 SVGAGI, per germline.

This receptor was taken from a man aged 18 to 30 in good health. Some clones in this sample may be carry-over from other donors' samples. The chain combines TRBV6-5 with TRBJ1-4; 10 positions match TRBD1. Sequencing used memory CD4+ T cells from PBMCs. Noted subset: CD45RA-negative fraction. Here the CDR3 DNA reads TGTGCCAGCAGGGGGGACAGGGGAGCTGAAAAACTGTTTTTT. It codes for CASRGDRGAEKLFF.